The 19 T cell receptor beta chains below come from one sample, sequenced in a study of identical twins. TCRdb processed the 5' RACE reads anew with MiXCR; each CDR3 protein has one entry. The sample lists 1.5 million to 2 million distinct CDR3 sequences; around 29% were seen once. The sequenced material came from cord blood. Receptor source: a newborn girl in good health.

CDR3 nucleotides: TGCGCCAGCAGCCAATGGATCGGGACAGGGAGCACAGATACGCAGTATTTT. It specifies CASSQWIGTGSTDTQYF. The chain employs TRBV4-1 and TRBJ2-3; TRBD1 agrees at 9 bases. V lost 2 bases and J lost 0; bases outside the gene matches: 6. The CDR3 spans 17 residues. Germline loops: CDR1 MGHRA, CDR2 YSYEKL.

This sequence joins TRBV24-1 and TRBJ2-3; TRBD2 aligns across 12 bases. Germline V CDR1 and CDR2: KGHDR, SFDVKD. The CDR3 has 16 amino acids. V lost 4 bases to trimming and J lost 1 base; unmatched junction nucleotides: 2. The CDR3 sequence: CATSDRLAGGTDTQYF. DNA for the CDR3: TGTGCCACCAGTGACCGACTAGCGGGAGGCACAGATACGCAGTATTTT.

This clonotype was counted between two and nine times. V and J are TRBV5-8 and TRBJ1-1, with 9 bases matching TRBD1. The CDR3 consists of 17 residues. Germline CDR1 is SGHTS and CDR2 is YDEGEE. V gave up 4 bases and J gave up 4 bases; unmatched junction bases: 14. The CDR3: CASSRDTGGAWGTEAFF. Here the CDR3 DNA reads TGTGCCAGCAGCCGCGACACAGGGGGCGCGTGGGGCACTGAAGCTTTCTTT.

To note about this clonotype: One junction end does not reproduce the germline sequence, and a read error may be involved. The chain recombines TRBV9 with TRBJ2-3; TRBD2 matches at 10 bases. The CDR3 sequence is 15 residues long. Germline V gene sequence: CDR1 SGDLS, CDR2 YYNGEE. The CDR3 nucleotides are TGTGCCAGCAGCGGGGGACTAGCGACTTCAGATACGCGGTATTTT. Its translation is CASSGGLATSDTRYF.

In this sample, this clonotype turned up a few times. The rearrangement joins TRBV7-8 to TRBJ2-7, with D possibly TRBD1 on 5 matching bases. Germline V gene lookup returns CDR1 SGHVS and CDR2 FQNEAQ. The V end lost 0 bases, the J end lost 3 bases, and 12 bases lay between the germline ends. The CDR3 has 15 residues. In nucleotides, the CDR3 is TGTGCCAGCAGCTTAGCAGGCAGGGTAAACTACGAGCAGTACTTC. It specifies CASSLAGRVNYEQYF.

The chain combines TRBV7-2 with TRBJ2-1, with a weak D call TRBD2 (5 bases). V was shortened by 0 bases and J by 8 bases, with 14 bases between the two germline ends. The CDR3 sequence is 15 residues long. Germline V gene lookup returns CDR1 SGHTA and CDR2 FQGNSA. CDR3 coding DNA: TGTGCCAGCAGCTTAGCGGGAGTTCCCCCCCATGAGCAGTTCTTC. This sequence encodes CASSLAGVPPHEQFF.

This clonotype occurred a few times. The J gene is TRBJ1-6, the V gene TRBV7-2, with D possibly being TRBD1 (5 bases). V was shortened by 1 base and J by 10 bases, with 8 bases between the two germline ends. Germline-derived CDR1 and CDR2 are SGHTA and FQGNSA. The CDR3 consists of 13 residues. CDR3 DNA: TGTGCCAGCAGCTTAGAGTCAGGGTCACCCCTCCACTTT. This encodes CASSLESGSPLHF.

The CDR3 nucleotides are TGCAGTGCTAAGGGCCCGAGACTAGACCCCTACGAGCAGTACTTC. Translating gives CSAKGPRLDPYEQYF. V is TRBV20-1 and J is TRBJ2-7; possibly TRBD2 for D (6 bases). The CDR3 is 15 residues long. The V end lost 4 bases, the J end lost 2 bases, and 18 bases lay between the germline ends. Germline CDR1 DFQATT, CDR2 SNEGSKA (reference sequence).

This clonotype was seen a single time. The V call is TRBV20-1, the J call TRBJ1-1, with 11 bases matching TRBD1. This CDR3 is 14 amino acids long. The germline gives CDR1 DFQATT, CDR2 SNEGSKA (reference sequence). Trimming cost V 4 bases and J 4 bases; bases outside gene matches: 5. In DNA, the CDR3 is TGCAGTGCTACCCGGACAGGGGGCTTCACTGAAGCTTTCTTT. Its translation: CSATRTGGFTEAFF.

V usage is TRBV27 and J usage is TRBJ2-1; D may be TRBD1 or TRBD2 (5 bases each). The CDR3 contains 14 residues. Trimming removed 5 bases from V and 10 bases from J, with 18 bases in between. Germline assignment: CDR1 MNHEY and CDR2 SMNVEV (reference sequence). The CDR3 coding sequence is TGTGCCAGCAGTGTCTCCGGGACGGCCTACGAGCAGTTCTTC. Translation: CASSVSGTAYEQFF.

This clonotype has only a few counts. The CDR3 nucleotides read TGTGCCAGCCGAGTCGGGCTCGATTCTGCGCAGTACTTC. This encodes CASRVGLDSAQYF. V and J are TRBV7-2 and TRBJ2-7; no clear D gene. V was pared by 8 bases and J by 9 bases, with 20 bases between. This CDR3 region has 13 residues. CDR1 is SGHTA and CDR2 is FQGNSA in the germline V gene.

V gene TRBV5-1 combines with J gene TRBJ2-5, with D possibly matching TRBD2 (6 bases). This CDR3 is 13 amino acids long. V lost 2 bases and J 5 bases, leaving 10 bases between the germline ends. The V gene's germline CDR1 is SGHRS and CDR2 YFSETQ. The chain's CDR3 is CASSFTSMETQYF. CDR3 DNA: TGCGCCAGCAGCTTTACTAGCATGGAGACCCAGTACTTC.

The V gene is TRBV25-1, the J gene TRBJ1-1; 10 bases align to TRBD1. Germline V CDR1 and CDR2: MGHDK, SYGVNS. With 1 base clipped from V and 4 bases from J, the junction kept 0 bases outside the gene matches. This CDR3 has 14 amino acids. The DNA for the CDR3 is TGTGCCAGCAGTGAATGGACAGGGGGCACTGAAGCTTTCTTT. It is translated as CASSEWTGGTEAFF. Together with reference TRBV25-1 and TRBJ1-1, the CDR3 gives the full variable domain: EADIYQTPRYLVIGTGKKITLECSQTMGHDKMYWYQQDPGMELHLIHYSYGVNSTEKGDLSSESTVSRIRTEHFPLTLESARPSHTSQYLCASSEWTGGTEAFFGQGTRLTVV.

The chain links TRBV24-1 to TRBJ2-1; D remains ambiguous. The V end was cut by 12 bases, the J end by 4 bases, with 18 bases between. The CDR3 consists of 14 residues. Per germline, CDR1 KGHDR and CDR2 SFDVKD. Written as DNA, the CDR3 is TGTGCCCCCTCTGTGTCGTGTCGATACAATGAGCAGTTCTTC. It specifies CAPSVSCRYNEQFF.

The table lists this clonotype with many counts. This chain links TRBV20-1 with TRBJ2-1; D unclear. CDR3 length: 11 amino acids. Trimming took off 1 base at V and 4 bases at J, with 2 bases between the two ends. Germline V lookup: CDR1 DFQATT, CDR2 SNEGSKA (reference sequence). The CDR3 sequence is CSARGYNEQFF. As DNA, the CDR3 is TGCAGTGCTAGAGGATACAATGAGCAGTTCTTC.

J is TRBJ1-2 and V is TRBV20-1; 7 bases match TRBD1. CDR1 and CDR2 from the germline V gene are DFQATT and SNEGSKA (reference sequence). The CDR3 loop spans 13 amino acids. V shed 3 bases and J 8 bases; nucleotides not matched to a gene: 9. In DNA, the CDR3 is TGCAGTGCTAGCCGGCAGGGGGGCGGCGGCTACACCTTC. Its translation: CSASRQGGGGYTF.

This clonotype has only a few counts. The V call is TRBV6-1, the J call TRBJ1-2; 7 nucleotides agree with TRBD1. After removal of 7 bases from V and 3 bases from J, the junction contained 11 bases not matched to a gene. Germline CDR1 is MNHNS and CDR2 is SASEGT. This CDR3 is 15 amino acids long. DNA of the CDR3: TGTGCCAGCAAAAACCGGGACAGACCACACTATGGCTACACCTTC. Amino acid sequence: CASKNRDRPHYGYTF.

The chain links TRBV5-1 to TRBJ1-2; TRBD1 is a possible D gene (6 bases). Germline loops: CDR1 SGHRS, CDR2 YFSETQ. With 3 bases removed from V and 4 bases from J, the gap between germline ends came to 16 bases. The CDR3 is made up of 15 amino acids. The CDR3 here is CASSSYRDPVYGYTF. As DNA, the CDR3 is TGCGCCAGCAGCTCATACAGGGACCCGGTCTATGGCTACACCTTC.

CDR3 protein: CASSVVGGGRTYNEQFF. Written as DNA, the CDR3 is TGTGCCAGCAGCGTAGTAGGCGGGGGACGGACCTACAATGAGCAGTTCTTC. The J gene is TRBJ2-1, the V gene TRBV9; 7 nucleotides line up with TRBD2. The CDR3 has 17 residues. Germline assignment: CDR1 SGDLS and CDR2 YYNGEE. Trimming at V came to 0 bases and at J to 2 bases, leaving 8 bases not matched to a gene.